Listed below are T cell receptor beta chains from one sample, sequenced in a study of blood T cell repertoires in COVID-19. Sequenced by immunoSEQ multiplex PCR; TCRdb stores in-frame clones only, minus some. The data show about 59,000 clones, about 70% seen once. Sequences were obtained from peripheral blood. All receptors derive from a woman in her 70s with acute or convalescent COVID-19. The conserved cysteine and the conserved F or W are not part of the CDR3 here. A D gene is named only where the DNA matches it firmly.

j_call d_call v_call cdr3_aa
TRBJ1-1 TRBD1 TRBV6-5 ASRRDRDQSTEAF
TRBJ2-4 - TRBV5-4 ASTSSKNIQY
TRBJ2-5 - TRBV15 ATSRDVGTWETQY
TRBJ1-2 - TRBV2 ASSEARGDDGYT
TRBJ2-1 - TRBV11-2 ASSSGGPLGGGLYGEQF
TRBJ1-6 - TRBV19 ASRTPGQGQSPLH
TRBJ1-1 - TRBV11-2 ASSLEFGRGRSNHGFEAF
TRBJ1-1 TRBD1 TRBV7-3 ASSLEGTALNTEAF
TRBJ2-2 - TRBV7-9 ASSLGMSTGELF
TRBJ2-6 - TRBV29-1 SVEDPGAGANVLT
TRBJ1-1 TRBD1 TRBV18 ASSPGTGEATEAF
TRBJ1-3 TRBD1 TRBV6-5 ASIGTAGNTIY
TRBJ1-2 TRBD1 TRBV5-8 ASRPRQGNYGYT